Given below is one T cell receptor beta chain in context. Antigen: not known. The sample comes from a study of T cell responses to AZD1222 COVID-19 vaccine. Notes on the study in general: Without day 14 samples, only post-peak T cell repertoires were studied. Rises in breadth and depth of Spike-specific TCRs came after two AZD1222 doses. Only six individuals given AZD1222 were seropositive at baseline.

Clones were sequenced by immunoSEQ multiplex PCR, and TCRdb holds only the in-frame ones, with some missing. The sample has about 95,000 clones, 85% to 90% seen once. J was trimmed by 7 bases and V by 4 bases; bases with no gene match: 6. The length of the CDR3 is 14 residues. CDR1 and CDR2 (germline): SGHRS, YFSETQ. This TCR was recovered from an adult in good health. The chain uses TRBV5-1 and TRBJ1-3, with 9 bases identical to TRBD1. Sequencing used peripheral blood, obtained on day 0 of AZD1222 vaccination. CDR3 in amino acids: CASSPGQGGNTIYF. The CDR3 DNA reads TGCGCCAGCAGCCCGGGACAGGGAGGCAACACCATATATTTT.